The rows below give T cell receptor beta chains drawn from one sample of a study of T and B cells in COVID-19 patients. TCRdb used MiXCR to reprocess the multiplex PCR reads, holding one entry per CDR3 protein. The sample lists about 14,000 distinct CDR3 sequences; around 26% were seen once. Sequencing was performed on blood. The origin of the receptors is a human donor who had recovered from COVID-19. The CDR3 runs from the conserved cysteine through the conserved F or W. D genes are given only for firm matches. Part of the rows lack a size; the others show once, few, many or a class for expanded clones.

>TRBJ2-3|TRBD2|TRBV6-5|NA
CASSYFPLAGGTDTQYF
TGTGCCAGCAGTTACTTCCCATTAGCGGGAGGCACAGATACGCAGTATTTT
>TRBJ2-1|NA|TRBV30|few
CAWSLRESKQFF
TGTGCCTGGAGTCTCAGGGAAAGTAAGCAGTTCTTC
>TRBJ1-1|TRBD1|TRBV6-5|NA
CASSYRRQGDTEAFF
TGTGCCAGCAGTTACCGGAGACAGGGGGACACTGAAGCTTTCTTT
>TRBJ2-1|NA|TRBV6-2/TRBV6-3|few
CASSWRTDNEQFF
TGTGCCAGCAGTTGGCGGACAGACAATGAGCAGTTCTTC
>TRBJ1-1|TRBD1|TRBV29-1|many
CSSNDRDLEAFF
TGCAGCTCGAACGACAGGGATCTTGAAGCTTTCTTT
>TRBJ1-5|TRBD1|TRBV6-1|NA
CASGFRSGQVTDQPQHF
TGTGCCAGCGGCTTTAGGTCGGGACAGGTGACCGATCAGCCCCAGCATTTT
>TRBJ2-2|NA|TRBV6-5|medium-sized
CASRRDRGSTGELFF
TGTGCCAGCAGGCGTGACCGGGGTTCCACCGGGGAGCTGTTTTTT
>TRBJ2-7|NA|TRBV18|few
CASSQINYPNYEQYF
TGTGCCAGCTCACAGATAAACTACCCCAATTACGAGCAGTACTTC
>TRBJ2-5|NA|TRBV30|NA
CAWSVGGALGETQYF
TGTGCCTGGAGTGTAGGGGGGGCGCTAGGAGAGACCCAGTACTTC
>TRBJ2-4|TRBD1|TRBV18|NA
CASSPFGTADIQYF
TGTGCCAGCTCACCATTTGGGACAGCAGACATTCAGTACTTC
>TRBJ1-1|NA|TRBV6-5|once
CASTSWEGRNTEAFF
TGTGCCAGCACCTCATGGGAGGGACGGAACACTGAAGCTTTCTTT
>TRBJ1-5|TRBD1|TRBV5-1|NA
CASSQGTAGQPQHF
TGCGCCAGCAGCCAAGGGACAGCGGGGCAGCCCCAGCATTTT
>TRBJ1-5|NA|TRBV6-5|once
CASSRLSGGNQPQHF
TGTGCCAGCAGTCGTCTCTCGGGGGGCAATCAGCCCCAGCATTTT
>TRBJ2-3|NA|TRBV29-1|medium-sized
CSVEARDSTDTQYF
TGCAGCGTTGAAGCCCGGGACAGCACAGATACGCAGTATTTT
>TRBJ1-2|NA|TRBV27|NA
CASSLLDGSSGGYTF
TGTGCCAGCAGTTTATTGGACGGGAGCTCAGGTGGCTACACCTTC
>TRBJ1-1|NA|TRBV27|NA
CASSSTRRGGVNTEAFF
TGTGCCAGCAGTTCGACCAGACGGGGAGGGGTGAACACTGAAGCTTTCTTT
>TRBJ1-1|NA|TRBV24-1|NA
CATSLVTEAFF
TGTGCCACCAGCCTCGTTACTGAAGCTTTCTTT
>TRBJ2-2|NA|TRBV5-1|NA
CVSSVGDYTGELFF
TGCGTCAGCAGCGTAGGGGACTACACCGGGGAGCTGTTTTTT
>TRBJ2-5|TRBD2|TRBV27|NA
CATSDPGLAGGPAQYF
TGTGCCACCAGTGACCCGGGACTAGCGGGGGGGCCGGCCCAGTACTTC
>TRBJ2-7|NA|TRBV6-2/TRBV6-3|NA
CASSFNRAREQYF
TGTGCCAGCAGTTTCAACAGGGCTCGCGAGCAGTACTTC
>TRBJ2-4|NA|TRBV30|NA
CAWRAAKNIKYF
TGTGCCTGGAGGGCGGCCAAAAACATTAAGTACTTC
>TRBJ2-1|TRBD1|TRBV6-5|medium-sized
CASAGQGAGEQFF
TGTGCCAGCGCCGGACAGGGGGCAGGTGAGCAGTTCTTC
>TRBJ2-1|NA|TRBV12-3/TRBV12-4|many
CASSSGIGWNEQFF
TGTGCCAGCAGTTCGGGAATCGGTTGGAATGAGCAGTTCTTC
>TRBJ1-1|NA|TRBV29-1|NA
CSVVLWTEAFF
TGCAGCGTTGTTCTTTGGACTGAAGCTTTCTTT
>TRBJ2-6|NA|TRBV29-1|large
CSVRASGANVLTF
TGCAGCGTTAGGGCGTCTGGGGCCAACGTCCTGACTTTC
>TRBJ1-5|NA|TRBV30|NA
CAWSLTGYSNQPQHF
TGTGCCTGGAGTTTAACAGGGTATAGCAATCAGCCCCAGCATTTT
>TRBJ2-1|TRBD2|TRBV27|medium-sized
CASSLLASGRSYNEQFF
TGTGCCAGCAGTTTATTGGCTAGCGGGAGGTCCTACAATGAGCAGTTCTTC
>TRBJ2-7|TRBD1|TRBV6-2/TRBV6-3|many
CASSYSGTGTYEQYF
TGTGCCAGCAGTTATTCCGGGACAGGGACATACGAGCAGTACTTC
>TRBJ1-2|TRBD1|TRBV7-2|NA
CASSPRQGARGYTF
TGTGCCAGCAGCCCACGCCAGGGGGCGCGCGGCTACACCTTC
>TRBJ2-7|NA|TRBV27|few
CASSSGYEQYF
TGTGCCAGCAGTTCAGGCTACGAGCAGTACTTC
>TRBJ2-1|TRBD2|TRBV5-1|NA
CASSPTTGTSASREQFF
TGCGCCAGCAGCCCGACCACCGGGACTAGCGCCTCCCGTGAGCAGTTCTTC
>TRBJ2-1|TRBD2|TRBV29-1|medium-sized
CSVPGLAGDEQFF
TGCAGCGTACCGGGACTAGCGGGAGATGAGCAGTTCTTC
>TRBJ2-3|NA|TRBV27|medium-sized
CASSLRRDSRTDTQYF
TGTGCCAGCAGTTTAAGGCGAGACAGCCGCACAGATACGCAGTATTTT
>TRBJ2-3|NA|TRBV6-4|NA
CASSDPLGADTQYF
TGTGCCAGCAGTGACCCGCTGGGGGCAGATACGCAGTATTTT
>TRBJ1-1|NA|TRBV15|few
CATSAGSGGNTEAFF
TGTGCCACCAGCGCAGGATCCGGGGGGAACACTGAAGCTTTCTTT
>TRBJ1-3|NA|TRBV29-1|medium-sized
CSVQSPGNTIYF
TGCAGCGTTCAATCCCCGGGAAACACCATATATTTT
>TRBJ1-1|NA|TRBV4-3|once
CASSQDRQVGLNTEAFF
TGTGCCAGCAGCCAAGACCGACAAGTGGGTCTGAACACTGAAGCTTTCTTT
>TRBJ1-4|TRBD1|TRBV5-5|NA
CASGYRGGNEKLFF
TGTGCCAGCGGCTACAGGGGGGGAAATGAAAAACTGTTTTTT
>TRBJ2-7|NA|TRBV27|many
CASSLRGTSYEQYF
TGTGCCAGCAGCCTTCGGGGGACCTCCTACGAGCAGTACTTC
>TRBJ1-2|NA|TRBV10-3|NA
CACSRTENYGYTF
TGTGCCTGTTCCCGGACCGAAAACTATGGCTACACCTTC
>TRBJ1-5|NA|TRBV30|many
CAWSVRSQPQHF
TGTGCCTGGAGTGTACGCTCTCAGCCCCAGCATTTT
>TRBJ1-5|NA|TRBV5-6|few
CASSWGRNQPQHF
TGTGCCAGCAGCTGGGGACGGAATCAGCCCCAGCATTTT
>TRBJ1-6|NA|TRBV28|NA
CASKLHGVGNSPLHF
TGTGCCAGCAAGTTACATGGCGTAGGGAATTCACCCCTCCACTTT
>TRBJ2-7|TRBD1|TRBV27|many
CASSLRGGPYEQYF
TGTGCCAGCAGTTTACGAGGGGGCCCCTACGAGCAGTACTTC
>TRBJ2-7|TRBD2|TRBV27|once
CASSKYAGGPREQYF
TGTGCCAGCAGTAAGTATGCGGGAGGGCCGCGGGAGCAGTACTTC
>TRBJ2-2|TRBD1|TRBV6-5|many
CATKQGPGELFF
TGTGCCACCAAACAGGGGCCCGGGGAGCTGTTTTTT
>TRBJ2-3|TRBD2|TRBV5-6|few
CASSLAGGVSDTQYF
TGTGCCAGCAGCTTAGCGGGAGGGGTATCAGATACGCAGTATTTT
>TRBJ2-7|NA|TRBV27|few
CASSFFGTASEQYF
TGTGCCAGCAGTTTTTTTGGCACGGCATCCGAGCAGTACTTC
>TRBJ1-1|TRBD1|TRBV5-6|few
CASSGAGTGDTEAFF
TGTGCCAGCAGCGGCGCCGGGACAGGGGACACTGAAGCTTTCTTT
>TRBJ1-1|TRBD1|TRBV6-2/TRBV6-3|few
CASSAMGQGRNTEAFF
TGTGCCAGCAGTGCGATGGGACAGGGTCGAAACACTGAAGCTTTCTTT
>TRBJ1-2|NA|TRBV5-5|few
CASSLNTGIGYTF
TGTGCCAGCAGCTTGAATACAGGAATCGGCTACACCTTC
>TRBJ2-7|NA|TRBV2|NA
CASSESSSEQYF
TGTGCCAGCAGTGAGTCTAGCAGTGAGCAGTACTTC
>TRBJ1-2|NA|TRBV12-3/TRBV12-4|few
CASRFGGPSYGYTF
TGTGCCAGCAGGTTTGGGGGCCCGAGCTATGGCTACACCTTC
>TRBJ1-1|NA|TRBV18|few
CASSPMTGWGNTEAFF
TGTGCCAGCTCACCAATGACCGGGTGGGGAAACACTGAAGCTTTCTTT
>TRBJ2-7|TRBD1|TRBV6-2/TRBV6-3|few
CASIRQGRGEQYF
TGTGCCAGCATCCGACAGGGACGAGGCGAGCAGTACTTC